The 7 T cell receptor beta chains below all came from one sample that was sequenced in a study of early T cells in non-severe SARS-CoV-2 infection. Using its own MiXCR run on the 5' RACE reads, TCRdb lists one record per CDR3 protein. The repertoire has approximately 48,000 distinct CDR3 sequences, around 6.9% of them found once; the top ten carry roughly 2.8%. The source was whole blood, collected at baseline. These receptors originate from an adult who was a healthcare worker with PCR-confirmed SARS-CoV-2 infection or an uninfected control (not recorded which).

This clonotype was seen many times. The chain is built from TRBV10-3 and TRBJ2-7; 7 bases agree with TRBD2. This CDR3 comprises 15 residues. V shed 0 bases, J shed 2 bases, and the junction held 4 bases outside the gene matches. Germline V gene lookup returns CDR1 ENHRY and CDR2 SYGVKD. The CDR3 sequence: CAISESQGGAYEQYF. CDR3 coding DNA: TGTGCCATCAGTGAGTCGCAGGGAGGGGCCTACGAGCAGTACTTC.

This clonotype was observed a handful of times. The chain carries TRBV6-2 or TRBV6-3 and TRBJ1-5; TRBD1 might be the D (6 bases). V lost 0 bases and J lost 1, with 7 bases in between. This CDR3 spans 15 amino acids. CDR1 is MNHEY, CDR2 SVGEGT, per germline. The DNA of the CDR3 is TGTGCCAGCAGTTACTCGACAGGCAGCAATCAGCCCCAGCATTTT. It specifies CASSYSTGSNQPQHF.

This clonotype was seen repeatedly, ten times or more. The V call is TRBV20-1, the J call TRBJ1-2; no firm D call. The ends were cut back, 5 bases at V and 2 bases at J, with 15 bases in the middle. This CDR3 region has 14 residues. CDR1 is DFQATT, CDR2 SNEGSKA, per germline (reference sequence). The CDR3 nucleotides read TGCAGTGCTCTTGGGAGGGATTGGAACTATGGCTACACCTTC. Amino acids: CSALGRDWNYGYTF.

In this sample, this clonotype turned up many times. The rearrangement joins TRBV27 to TRBJ1-2, with TRBD1 as a possible D gene (5 bases). This CDR3 contains 15 residues. CDR1 is MNHEY, CDR2 SMNVEV, per germline (reference sequence). Between the trimmed V and J ends, which lost 4 bases and 4 bases, there was a span of 16 bases. The CDR3 region is CASSYRDSRAYGYTF. The CDR3 region has the DNA TGTGCCAGCAGTTATCGGGACTCACGCGCCTATGGCTACACCTTC.

The table lists this clonotype with many counts. The V gene is TRBV6-6, the J gene TRBJ2-3; D not certain. V dropped 8 bases and J dropped 0 bases, with 9 bases sitting between them. Germline V gene lookup returns CDR1 MNHNY and CDR2 SVGAGI (reference sequence). This CDR3 comprises 13 residues. The CDR3 DNA sequence: TGTGCCAGCGCGGCTAGTAGCACAGATACGCAGTATTTT. Its translation is CASAASSTDTQYF.

V is TRBV20-1 and J is TRBJ2-4; maybe TRBD2 (6 bases). V gave up 0 bases and J gave up 9 bases, with 6 bases separating them. The germline gives CDR1 DFQATT, CDR2 SNEGSKA (reference sequence). This CDR3 is built from 11 residues. The CDR3 coding sequence is TGCAGTGCTAGAGAGGGAGGCATTCAGTACTTC. This codes for CSAREGGIQYF.

This clonotype has a handful of counts. This CDR3 is CASSLEGSQYNEQFF. As DNA, the CDR3 is TGTGCCAGCAGCTTAGAGGGGAGCCAATACAATGAGCAGTTCTTC. The gene calls are TRBV11-2 and TRBJ2-1; D possibly corresponds to TRBD2 (5 bases). The CDR3 has 15 residues. Trimming pared 0 bases from V and 4 bases from J, leaving 10 bases between. Germline assignment: CDR1 SGHAT and CDR2 FQNNGV. Full variable domain (rest looked up from reference TRBV11-2 and TRBJ2-1): EAGVAQSPRYKIIEKRQSVAFWCNPISGHATLYWYQQILGQGPKLLIQFQNNGVVDDSQLPKDRFSAERLKGVDSTLKIQPAKLEDSAVYLCASSLEGSQYNEQFFGPGTRLTVL.